One sample yielded the 4 T cell receptor beta chains listed below, sequenced in a study of OX40 agonist ivuxolimab in advanced cancers. Repertoires were generated with immunoSEQ multiplex PCR, while TCRdb's copy carries only in-frame clones and drops some. The sample shows tens of thousands of clones, around 90% of them seen only once. This material consisted of CD4+ or CD8+ T cells sorted from blood, taken in a trial of the OX40 agonist ivuxolimab. Receptor source: an adult with an advanced solid tumor such as melanoma, head and neck, liver or kidney cancer.

V is TRBV11-2 and J is TRBJ1-6, with D possibly TRBD1 on 5 matching bases. The CDR3 is 15 residues long. The ends were cut back, 5 bases at V and 5 bases at J, with 13 bases in the middle. Per germline, CDR1 SGHAT and CDR2 FQNNGV. CDR3 in amino acids: CASSMPGRNNSPLHF. The CDR3 bases are TGTGCCAGCAGCATGCCAGGGAGGAATAATTCACCCCTCCACTTT.

This clone was seen only a few times. The chain combines TRBV27 with TRBJ2-7; D perhaps matches TRBD2 (6 bases). The CDR3 covers 15 residues. Germline CDR1 MNHEY, CDR2 SMNVEV (reference sequence). Trimming took 6 bases from V and 5 from J, leaving 20 bases between them. CDR3 loop: CASSHLTGPGDEQYF. The DNA of the CDR3 is TGTGCCAGCAGCCACCTAACAGGACCGGGGGACGAGCAGTACTTC.

V usage is TRBV10-1 and J usage is TRBJ2-3; 10 bases match TRBD2. The CDR3 consists of 13 residues. Germline CDR1 is WNHNN and CDR2 is SYGVQD (reference sequence). With V trimmed by 0 bases and J by 9 bases, 0 bases remained unmatched. In nucleotides, the CDR3 is TGCGCCAGCAGTGAGTCGGGACTAGCGACGCAGTATTTT. This codes for CASSESGLATQYF.

J is TRBJ2-3 and V is TRBV10-3; D unclear. CDR3 size: 12 residues. Per germline, CDR1 ENHRY and CDR2 SYGVKD. Deletions cut 3 bases from V and 2 bases from J, with 3 bases between. CDR3 residues: CAISEITDTQYF. The CDR3 DNA is TGTGCCATCAGTGAAATCACAGATACGCAGTATTTT.